These T cell receptor beta chains were read from a single sample in a study of blood T cells in healthy people across ages. MiXCR, applied by TCRdb to the 5' RACE reads, yields one record per CDR3 protein. Here the sample spans some 1,000,000 distinct CDR3 sequences, around 27% being singletons. These same records also appear under a second study, on T cells of mothers and their children.

Specimen: blood. The receptors derive from a girl aged 2-10 years in good health. CDR3s include the opening cysteine and the closing phenylalanine or tryptophan. The D gene is left open where the match is weak. The size field is filled for only some rows; it gives once, few, many or a size class.

D	V	J	size	CDR3
.	TRBV4-3	TRBJ2-4	.	CASSLRGQNIQYF
TRBD2	TRBV28	.	.	CASSTAGEGYNEQFF
.	TRBV7-3	TRBJ2-1	few	CASSLDSGAQFF
.	TRBV12-3/TRBV12-4	TRBJ1-6	few	CASRKQGSPLHF
.	TRBV9	TRBJ2-5	few	CASSVGGASQETQYF
.	TRBV20-1	TRBJ2-3	.	CSGKTSTDTQYF
.	TRBV24-1	TRBJ2-1	few	CATSDLSSSYNEQFF
.	TRBV13	TRBJ1-2	.	CASSFLSDNYGCTF
.	TRBV29-1	TRBJ2-5	.	CSVALQGGEYF
.	TRBV6-2/TRBV6-3	TRBJ2-5	.	CASSYSSSGLASQYF
.	TRBV11-2	TRBJ2-1	few	CASSLDISSYNEQFF
.	TRBV7-6	TRBJ2-6	.	CASSPDLGAGANVLTF
.	TRBV6-6	TRBJ2-6	few	CASSFQVETGANVLTF
.	TRBV7-3	TRBJ2-2	.	CASSFGGPGGELFF
.	TRBV24-1	TRBJ1-5	.	CATSDEREGAQHF
.	TRBV4-3	TRBJ1-4	.	CASSQGSSWGEKLFF
TRBD1	TRBV2	TRBJ2-5	.	CASSDGQGQQETQYF
TRBD1	TRBV12-3/TRBV12-4	TRBJ2-2	.	CASSYRRPGQGTDGELFF
.	TRBV6-6	TRBJ2-6	.	CASRKGVSGANVLTF
.	TRBV5-5	TRBJ1-1	.	CASSLFTGTAYTEAFF
.	TRBV20-1	.	few	CSARDNPDPYEQYF
.	TRBV7-2	TRBJ1-1	few	CASSLGYRVIQAFF